This TCR beta chain was sequenced in a study of Graves' ophthalmopathy and Graves' hyperthyroidism. Uncontrolled infections, other autoimmune diseases, pregnancy or lactation barred patients from enrollment. PBMCs were density-gradient isolated from around 9.2 ml fresh blood. The CDR3 contains 15 residues. Trimming shortened V by 3 bases and J by 1 base, and 13 bases separated the two germline ends. Amplification targeted the TCR beta CDR3 regions, with RNA transcripts as the source material. HTBI primers were employed in first-round RT-PCR, then a second-round multiplex PCR followed. TCRdb re-derived calls from the multiplex PCR reads in MiXCR, one entry per CDR3 protein. The sample holds just over 600,000 distinct CDR3 sequences, around a fifth seen once.

Sequenced: peripheral blood. The sequence derives from a woman between 18 and 29 years old with stable Graves' hyperthyroidism. Some clones in this sample may be carry-over from other donors' samples. This sequence joins TRBV12-3 or TRBV12-4 and TRBJ2-7, with D unclear. For the CDR3, the DNA is TGTGCCAGCAGTTTCGTTCGTCAGGAGTCCTACGAGCAGTACTTC. This sequence encodes CASSFVRQESYEQYF.